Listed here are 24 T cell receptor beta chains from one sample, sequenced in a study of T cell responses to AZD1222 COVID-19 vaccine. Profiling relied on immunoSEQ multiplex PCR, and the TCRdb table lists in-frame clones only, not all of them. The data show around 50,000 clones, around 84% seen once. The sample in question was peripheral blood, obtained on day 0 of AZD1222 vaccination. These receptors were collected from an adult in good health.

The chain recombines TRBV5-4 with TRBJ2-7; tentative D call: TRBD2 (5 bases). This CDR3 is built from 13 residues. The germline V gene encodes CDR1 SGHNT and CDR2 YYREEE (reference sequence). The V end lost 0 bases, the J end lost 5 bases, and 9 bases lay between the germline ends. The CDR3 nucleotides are TGTGCCAGCAGCTTGGTTCCGGGGAACGAGCAGTACTTC. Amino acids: CASSLVPGNEQYF.

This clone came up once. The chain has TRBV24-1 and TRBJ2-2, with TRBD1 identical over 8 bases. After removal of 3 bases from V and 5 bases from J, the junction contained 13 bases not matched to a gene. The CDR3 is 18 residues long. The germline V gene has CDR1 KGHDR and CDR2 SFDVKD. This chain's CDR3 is CATSDRTGTNSITGELFF. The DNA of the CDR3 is TGTGCCACCAGTGATCGGACAGGGACGAATTCCATTACCGGGGAGCTGTTTTTT.

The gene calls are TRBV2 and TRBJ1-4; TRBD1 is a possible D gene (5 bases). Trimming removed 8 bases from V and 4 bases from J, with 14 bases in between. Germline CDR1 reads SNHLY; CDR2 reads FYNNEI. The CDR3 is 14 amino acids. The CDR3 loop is CASRTGAYNEKLFF. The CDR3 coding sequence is TGTGCCAGCCGAACCGGGGCCTATAATGAAAAACTGTTTTTT.

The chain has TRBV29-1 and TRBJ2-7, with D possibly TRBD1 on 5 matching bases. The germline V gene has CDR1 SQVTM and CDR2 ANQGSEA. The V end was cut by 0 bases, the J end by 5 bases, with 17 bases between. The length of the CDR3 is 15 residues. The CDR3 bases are TGCAGCGTTGAAGAAGGCAGCCGAAAGGGGAACGAGCAGTACTTC. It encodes CSVEEGSRKGNEQYF.

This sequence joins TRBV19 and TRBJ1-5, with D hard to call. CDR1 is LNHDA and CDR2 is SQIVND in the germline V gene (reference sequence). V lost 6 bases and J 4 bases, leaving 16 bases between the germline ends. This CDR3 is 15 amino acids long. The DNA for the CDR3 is TGTGCCAGTAGCACCGGCCGAACATTTAATCAGCCCCAGCATTTT. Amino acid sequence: CASSTGRTFNQPQHF.

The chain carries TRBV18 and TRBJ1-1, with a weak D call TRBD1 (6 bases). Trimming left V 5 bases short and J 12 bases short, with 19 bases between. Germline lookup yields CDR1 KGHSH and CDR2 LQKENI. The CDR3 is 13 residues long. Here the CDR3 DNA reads TGTGCCAGCTCATCGTTCGGACAGTCGGTGACTTTCTTT. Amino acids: CASSSFGQSVTFF. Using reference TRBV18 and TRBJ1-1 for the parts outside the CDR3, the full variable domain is NAGVMQNPRHLVRRRGQEARLRCSPMKGHSHVYWYRQLPEEGLKFMVYLQKENIIDESGMPKERFSAEFPKEGPSILRIQQVVRGDSAAYFCASSSFGQSVTFFGQGTRLTVV.

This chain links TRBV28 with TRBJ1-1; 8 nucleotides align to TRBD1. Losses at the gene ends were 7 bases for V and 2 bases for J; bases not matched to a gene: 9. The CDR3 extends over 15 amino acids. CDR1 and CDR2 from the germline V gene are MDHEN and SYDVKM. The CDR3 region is CASNPTRGLNTEAFF. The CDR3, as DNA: TGTGCCAGCAATCCCACCAGGGGGCTAAACACTGAAGCTTTCTTT.

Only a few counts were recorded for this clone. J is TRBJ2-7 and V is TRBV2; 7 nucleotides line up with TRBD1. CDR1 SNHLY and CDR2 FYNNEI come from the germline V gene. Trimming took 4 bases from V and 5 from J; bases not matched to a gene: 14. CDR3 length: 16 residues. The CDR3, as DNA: TGTGCCAGCAGTGTCGCCCCACTGCCTAGGGGGCACGAGCAGTACTTC. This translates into CASSVAPLPRGHEQYF.

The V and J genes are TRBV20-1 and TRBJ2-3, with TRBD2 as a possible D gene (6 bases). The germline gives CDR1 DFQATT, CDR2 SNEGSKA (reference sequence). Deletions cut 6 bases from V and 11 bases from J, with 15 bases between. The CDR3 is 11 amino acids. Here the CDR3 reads CSAPSAGRQYF. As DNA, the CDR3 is TGCAGTGCCCCCTCCGCGGGGAGGCAGTATTTT.

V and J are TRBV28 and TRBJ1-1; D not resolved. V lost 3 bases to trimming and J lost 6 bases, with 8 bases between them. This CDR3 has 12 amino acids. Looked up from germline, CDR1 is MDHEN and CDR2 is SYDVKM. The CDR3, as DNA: TGTGCCAGCAGTTTGACGGGTCCTGAAGCTTTCTTT. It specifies CASSLTGPEAFF.

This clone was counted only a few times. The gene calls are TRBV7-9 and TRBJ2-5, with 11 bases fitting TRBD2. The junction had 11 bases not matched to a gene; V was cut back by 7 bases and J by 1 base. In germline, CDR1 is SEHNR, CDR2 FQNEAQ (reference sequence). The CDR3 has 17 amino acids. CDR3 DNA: TGTGCCAGCACCTCCCCCCGACTAGCGGGGTTCCAAGAGACCCAGTACTTC. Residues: CASTSPRLAGFQETQYF.

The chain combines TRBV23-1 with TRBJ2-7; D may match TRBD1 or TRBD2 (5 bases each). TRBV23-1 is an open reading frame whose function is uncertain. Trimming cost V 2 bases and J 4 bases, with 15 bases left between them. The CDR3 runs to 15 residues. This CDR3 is CASSQGRQNLYEQYF. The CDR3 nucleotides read TGCGCCAGCAGTCAAGGGAGACAGAACCTTTACGAGCAGTACTTC.

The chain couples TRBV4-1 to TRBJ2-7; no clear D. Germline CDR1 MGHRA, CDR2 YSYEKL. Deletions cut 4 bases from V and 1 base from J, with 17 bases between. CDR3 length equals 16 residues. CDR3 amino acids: CASSPIVGKGSYEQYF. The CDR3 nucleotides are TGCGCCAGCAGCCCTATTGTGGGGAAAGGGTCCTACGAGCAGTACTTC.

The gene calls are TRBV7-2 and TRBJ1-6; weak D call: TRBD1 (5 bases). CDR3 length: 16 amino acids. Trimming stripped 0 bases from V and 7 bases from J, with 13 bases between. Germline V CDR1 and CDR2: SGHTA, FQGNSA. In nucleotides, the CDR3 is TGTGCCAGCAGCTTAGCGTCCCAGGGTGGAAATTCACCCCTCCACTTT. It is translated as CASSLASQGGNSPLHF.

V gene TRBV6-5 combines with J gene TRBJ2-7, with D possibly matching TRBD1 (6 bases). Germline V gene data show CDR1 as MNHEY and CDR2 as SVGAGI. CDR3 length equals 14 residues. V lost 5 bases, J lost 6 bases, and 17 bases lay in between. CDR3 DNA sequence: TGTGCCAGCAGTCCCCGCACAGGGCCCTCCGAGCAGTACTTC. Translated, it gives CASSPRTGPSEQYF.

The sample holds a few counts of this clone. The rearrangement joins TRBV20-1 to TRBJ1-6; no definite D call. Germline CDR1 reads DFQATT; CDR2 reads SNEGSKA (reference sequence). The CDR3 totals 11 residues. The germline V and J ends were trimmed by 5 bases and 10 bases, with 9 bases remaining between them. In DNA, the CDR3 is TGCAGTGCTCGGGCGGGGTCACCCCTCCACTTT. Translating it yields CSARAGSPLHF.

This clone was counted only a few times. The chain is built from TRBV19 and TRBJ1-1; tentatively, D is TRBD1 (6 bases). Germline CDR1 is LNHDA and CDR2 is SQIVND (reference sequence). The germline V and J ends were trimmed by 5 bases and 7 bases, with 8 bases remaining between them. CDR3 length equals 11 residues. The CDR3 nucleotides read TGTGCCAGTAGTCAGGGGCTTGAAGCTTTCTTT. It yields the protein CASSQGLEAFF.

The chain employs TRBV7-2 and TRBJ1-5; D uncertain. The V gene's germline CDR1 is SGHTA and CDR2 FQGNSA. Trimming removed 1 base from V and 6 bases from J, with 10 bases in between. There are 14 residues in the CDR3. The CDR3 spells CASSLEVRSQPQHF. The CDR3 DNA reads TGTGCCAGCAGCTTAGAAGTGCGGAGTCAGCCCCAGCATTTT.

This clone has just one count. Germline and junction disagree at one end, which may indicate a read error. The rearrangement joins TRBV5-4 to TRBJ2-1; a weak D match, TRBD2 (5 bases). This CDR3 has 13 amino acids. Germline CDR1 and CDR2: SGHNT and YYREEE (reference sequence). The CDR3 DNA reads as TGTGCCAGCAGCACTGTAGGAGGCCCGGGTCCGGTCTTC. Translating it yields CASSTVGGPGPVF. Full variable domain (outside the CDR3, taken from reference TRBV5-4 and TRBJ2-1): ETGVTQSPTHLIKTRGQQVTLRCSSQSGHNTVSWYQQALGQGPQFIFQYYREEENGRGNFPPRFSGLQFPNYSSELNVNALELDDSALYLCASSTVGGPGPVFGPGTRLTVL.

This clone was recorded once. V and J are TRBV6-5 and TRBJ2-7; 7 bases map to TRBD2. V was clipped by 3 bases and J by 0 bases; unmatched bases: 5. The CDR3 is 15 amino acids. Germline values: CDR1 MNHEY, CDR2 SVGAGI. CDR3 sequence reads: CASSYGASGSYEQYF. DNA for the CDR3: TGTGCCAGCAGTTATGGGGCTAGCGGCTCCTACGAGCAGTACTTC.

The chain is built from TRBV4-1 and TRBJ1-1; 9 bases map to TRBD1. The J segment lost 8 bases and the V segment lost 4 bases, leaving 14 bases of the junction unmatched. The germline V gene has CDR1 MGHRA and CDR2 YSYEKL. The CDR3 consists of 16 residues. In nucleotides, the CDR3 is TGCGCCAGCAGCCTCGGGGGACAGGGAACTCTCGGCGAAGCTTTCTTT. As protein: CASSLGGQGTLGEAFF.

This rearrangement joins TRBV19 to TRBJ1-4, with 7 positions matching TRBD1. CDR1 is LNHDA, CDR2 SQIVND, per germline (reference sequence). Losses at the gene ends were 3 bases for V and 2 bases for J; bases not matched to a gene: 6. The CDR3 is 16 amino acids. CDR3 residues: CASSIRQGTTNEKLFF. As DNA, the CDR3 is TGTGCCAGTAGTATTCGACAGGGTACCACTAATGAAAAACTGTTTTTT.

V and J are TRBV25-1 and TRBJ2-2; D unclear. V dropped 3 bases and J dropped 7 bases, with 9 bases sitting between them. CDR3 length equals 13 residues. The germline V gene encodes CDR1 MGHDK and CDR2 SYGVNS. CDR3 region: CASSDRLGGELFF. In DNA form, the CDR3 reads TGTGCCAGCAGTGATCGCCTGGGCGGGGAGCTGTTTTTT.

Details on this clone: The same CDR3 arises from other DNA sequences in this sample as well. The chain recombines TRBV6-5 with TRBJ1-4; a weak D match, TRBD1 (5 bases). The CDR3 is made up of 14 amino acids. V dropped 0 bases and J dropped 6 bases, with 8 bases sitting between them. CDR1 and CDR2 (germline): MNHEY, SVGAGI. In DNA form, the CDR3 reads TGTGCCAGCAGTTACTCGAGGGGCGATGAAAAACTGTTTTTT. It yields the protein CASSYSRGDEKLFF.